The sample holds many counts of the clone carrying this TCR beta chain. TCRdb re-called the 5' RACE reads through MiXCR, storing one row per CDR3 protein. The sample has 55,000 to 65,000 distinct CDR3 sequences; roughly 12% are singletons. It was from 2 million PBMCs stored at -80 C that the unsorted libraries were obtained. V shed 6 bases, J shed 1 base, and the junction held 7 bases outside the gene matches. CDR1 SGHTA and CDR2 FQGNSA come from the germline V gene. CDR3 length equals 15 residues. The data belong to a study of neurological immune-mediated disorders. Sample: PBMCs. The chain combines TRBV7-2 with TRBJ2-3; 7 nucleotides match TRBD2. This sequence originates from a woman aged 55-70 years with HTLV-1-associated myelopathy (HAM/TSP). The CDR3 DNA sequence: TGTGCCAGCAGGGGAGGGGACGGTGGCACAGATACGCAGTATTTT. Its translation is CASRGGDGGTDTQYF.